Shown below are 19 T cell receptor beta chains from a single sample sequenced in a study of blood T cell repertoires in COVID-19. This table comes from immunoSEQ multiplex PCR, and its TCRdb copy is limited to in-frame clones, with some not included. The sample shows some 130,000 clones, about 80% of them seen only once. Sequenced input: peripheral blood. The receptors here all came from a woman in her forties or fifties with acute or convalescent COVID-19.

The chain has TRBV19 and TRBJ1-1; TRBD1 is a possible D gene (5 bases). Germline values: CDR1 LNHDA, CDR2 SQIVND (reference sequence). Trimming took off 4 bases at V and 1 base at J, with 19 bases between the two ends. The CDR3 contains 17 residues. The CDR3 DNA sequence: TGTGCCAGTAGTAGGAATGCGGGGCTCGAGCAGAACACTGAAGCTTTCTTT. Amino acid sequence: CASSRNAGLEQNTEAFF.

This chain uses TRBV10-2 with TRBJ2-1; D is undetermined. Germline lookup yields CDR1 WSHSY and CDR2 SAAADI. This CDR3 has 12 residues. The V end was cut by 3 bases, the J end by 7 bases, with 7 bases between. DNA for the CDR3: TGCGCCAGCAGTGACCCCCCAAATGAGCAGTTCTTC. Its translation: CASSDPPNEQFF.

CDR3 loop: CASSPDRGYTEAFF. The CDR3 DNA reads as TGTGCCAGCAGCCCCGACAGGGGGTACACTGAAGCTTTCTTT. This chain joins TRBV11-2 and TRBJ1-1, with 9 bases matching TRBD1. The germline gives CDR1 SGHAT, CDR2 FQNNGV. The trim removed 5 bases at V and 3 bases at J, leaving 4 bases unmatched. The CDR3 has 14 residues. The full variable domain, completed using reference TRBV11-2 and TRBJ1-1, is EAGVAQSPRYKIIEKRQSVAFWCNPISGHATLYWYQQILGQGPKLLIQFQNNGVVDDSQLPKDRFSAERLKGVDSTLKIQPAKLEDSAVYLCASSPDRGYTEAFFGQGTRLTVV.

Here the CDR3 DNA reads TGCGCCAGCAGCCGGACAGGGGATTCAGAGCAGTTCTTC. This codes for CASSRTGDSEQFF. The rearrangement links TRBV5-1 to TRBJ2-1; 9 bases fit TRBD1. The germline CDR1 and CDR2 sequences are SGHRS and YFSETQ. V shed 4 bases, J shed 10 bases, and the junction held 6 bases outside the gene matches. CDR3 size: 13 residues.

The chain is built from TRBV19 and TRBJ2-2; unclear D gene. Looked up from germline, CDR1 is LNHDA and CDR2 is SQIVND (reference sequence). CDR3 size: 13 residues. V was cut by 7 bases and J by 7 bases, with 13 bases left in between. The CDR3 DNA reads TGTGCCAGTACAACTACTGATTTCGGGGAGCTGTTTTTT. Its protein product is CASTTTDFGELFF.

Only a few counts were recorded for this clone. The rearrangement joins TRBV11-3 to TRBJ2-7; no firm D call. Between the trimmed V and J ends, which lost 0 bases and 4 bases, there was a span of 10 bases. Germline V gives CDR1 SGHNT, CDR2 YENEEA. The CDR3 sequence is 14 residues long. The CDR3 spells CASSLDSAQYEQYF. In DNA, the CDR3 is TGTGCCAGCAGCTTAGATTCTGCGCAATACGAGCAGTACTTC.

The table lists this clone with a few counts. One end of the junction varies from germline; a read error may be responsible. J is TRBJ1-5 and V is TRBV27; maybe TRBD1 (6 bases). The CDR3 runs to 16 residues. CDR1 and CDR2 (germline): MNHEY, SMNVEV (reference sequence). CDR3 DNA sequence: TGTGCCAGCAGTTTATTGGGGGCAGGGAGAGGTCAGGCCCAGCATTTT. Translating it yields CASSLLGAGRGQAQHF.

The chain couples TRBV29-1 to TRBJ1-1; D perhaps matches TRBD1 (6 bases). Between the trimmed V and J ends, which lost 7 bases and 6 bases, there was a span of 15 bases. The CDR3 has 12 residues. The V gene's germline CDR1 is SQVTM and CDR2 ANQGSEA. The chain's CDR3 is CSARGTQPEAFF. The CDR3 nucleotides are TGCAGCGCCAGGGGTACTCAACCTGAAGCTTTCTTT.

For the CDR3, the DNA is TGTGCCAGCAGCTTAGTGGCGGACAATCAGCCCCAGCATTTT. It encodes CASSLVADNQPQHF. The J gene is TRBJ1-5, the V gene TRBV7-2; D gene ambiguous. V lost 1 base to trimming and J lost 3 bases, with 7 bases between them. This CDR3 region has 14 residues. Germline loops: CDR1 SGHTA, CDR2 FQGNSA.

The chain employs TRBV12-5 and TRBJ1-5; D possibly corresponds to TRBD1 (6 bases). The CDR3 spans 14 residues. The germline gives CDR1 LGHNT, CDR2 FRNRAP. Trimming cost V 6 bases and J 3 bases, with 12 bases left between them. The CDR3, as DNA: TGTGCTAGTGGCCCTACAGGGATCAATCAGCCCCAGCATTTT. Amino acids: CASGPTGINQPQHF.

Comment on this clone: The junction does not match germline at one end; this may be a read error. This chain uses TRBV5-1 with TRBJ1-2; tentative D call: TRBD1 (5 bases). The CDR3 spans 14 residues. Germline CDR1 SGHRS, CDR2 YFSETQ. The DNA for the CDR3 is TGCGCCAGCAGCTTACCGACAGATAACTCTGGCTACACCTTC. It specifies CASSLPTDNSGYTF.

This rearrangement joins TRBV2 to TRBJ2-3, with D maybe TRBD2 (5 bases). The V end lost 8 bases, the J end lost 0 bases, and 9 bases lay between the germline ends. Per germline, CDR1 SNHLY and CDR2 FYNNEI. This CDR3 is built from 13 residues. The CDR3: CASPGLSTDTQYF. CDR3 DNA: TGTGCCAGCCCCGGACTCAGCACAGATACGCAGTATTTT.

V is TRBV3-1 (or the pseudogene TRBV3-2) and J is TRBJ2-2, with 9 bases that match TRBD2. Trimming cost V 2 bases and J 4 bases; bases outside gene matches: 8. The CDR3 is 17 amino acids. Germline V gives CDR1 LGHDT, CDR2 YNNKEL (reference sequence). CDR3 sequence: CASSQRLAGSGTGELFF. The CDR3 DNA reads as TGTGCCAGCAGCCAACGGCTAGCGGGGTCGGGCACCGGGGAGCTGTTTTTT.

The J gene is TRBJ1-1, the V gene TRBV5-4; 7 bases fit TRBD1. V shed 4 bases and J 3 bases; nucleotides not matched to a gene: 9. The CDR3 has 15 amino acids. From germline, CDR1 is SGHNT and CDR2 YYREEE (reference sequence). The CDR3 spells CASSPEDRAYTEAFF. DNA for the CDR3: TGTGCCAGCAGCCCGGAAGACAGGGCGTACACTGAAGCTTTCTTT.

This chain connects TRBV2 to TRBJ2-7; D might be TRBD1 (6 bases). Germline V CDR1 and CDR2: SNHLY, FYNNEI. With 5 bases removed from V and 4 bases from J, the gap between germline ends came to 12 bases. This CDR3 region has 13 residues. This chain's CDR3 is CASSSQGKYEQYF. The CDR3 DNA sequence: TGTGCCAGCAGTTCTCAGGGGAAGTACGAGCAGTACTTC.

The CDR3 protein is CASGLSSGQPQHF. CDR3 bases: TGTGCTAGTGGTTTGTCTTCGGGGCAGCCCCAGCATTTT. The V call is TRBV12-5, the J call TRBJ1-5; D not certain. V lost 2 bases, J lost 7 bases, and 9 bases lay in between. CDR1 is LGHNT, CDR2 FRNRAP, per germline. This CDR3 spans 13 amino acids.

The chain joins TRBV18 to TRBJ2-2; maybe TRBD2 (5 bases). This CDR3 comprises 16 residues. Trimming took 2 bases from V and 0 from J, leaving 10 bases between them. Germline-derived CDR1 and CDR2 are KGHSH and LQKENI. In nucleotides, the CDR3 is TGTGCCAGCTCACCATACCCGACTACGAACACCGGGGAGCTGTTTTTT. It translates to CASSPYPTTNTGELFF.

This chain joins TRBV18 and TRBJ1-2; D may be TRBD1 (6 bases). Germline V gives CDR1 KGHSH, CDR2 LQKENI. V lost 2 bases and J lost 0, with 10 bases in between. The CDR3 extends over 15 amino acids. This CDR3 is CASSPTGKPNYGYTF. CDR3 nucleotides: TGTGCCAGCTCACCAACAGGGAAACCTAACTATGGCTACACCTTC.

The chain has TRBV5-5 and TRBJ2-3; 10 nucleotides align to TRBD2. CDR3 length: 18 amino acids. J was trimmed by 1 base and V by 4 bases; bases with no gene match: 12. CDR1 and CDR2 from the germline V gene are SGHKS and YYEKEE (reference sequence). The CDR3 reads CASSPRTSGMTGTDTQYF. In nucleotides, the CDR3 is TGTGCCAGCAGCCCACGGACTAGCGGAATGACAGGCACAGATACGCAGTATTTT.